This TCR beta chain was identified during a study of blood T cell repertoires in COVID-19. Study summary: Samples of COVID-19 (acute and convalescent) were obtained from the United States, Italy and Spain.

Clones were sequenced by immunoSEQ multiplex PCR, and TCRdb holds only the in-frame ones, with some missing. This sample has under 300,000 clones, with over 75% found just once. Cohorts were based on clinical histories the participants reported. The CDR3 length is 12 residues. Trimming removed 4 bases from V and 7 bases from J, with 10 bases in between. Germline lookup yields CDR1 KGHSH and CDR2 LQKENI. The sample was PBMCs or T cells enriched from blood (not recorded which). The TCR sequence derives from a middle-aged woman who had been exposed to COVID-19. The chain is built from TRBV18 and TRBJ1-1, with TRBD1 as a possible D gene (5 bases). The CDR3 loop reads CASSRQSNEAFF. The CDR3 bases are TGTGCCAGCTCACGACAGAGCAATGAAGCTTTCTTT.